This T cell receptor beta chain was sequenced for a study of T cells in Graves' hyperthyroidism and ophthalmopathy. Background on the study: Any treatment followed the collection of peripheral blood at initial diagnosis.

Regions amplified from RNA transcripts were the TCR beta CDR3 regions. HTBI primers were used for first-round RT-PCR of the TCR CDR3. TCRdb re-called the multiplex PCR reads with MiXCR, one entry per CDR3 protein. The data show 350,000 or so distinct CDR3 sequences, 15% to 20% seen once. The CDR3 consists of 15 residues. The germline CDR1 and CDR2 sequences are LNHDA and SQIVND (reference sequence). V shed 3 bases and J 7 bases; nucleotides not matched to a gene: 11. The hyperthyroidism was newly diagnosed and had lasted under 2 months; the patients were aged 18 to 65. Sequenced: blood. This chain connects TRBV19 to TRBJ1-1, with 7 bases matching TRBD1. This TCR was sampled from a woman aged 45 to 65 with Graves' hyperthyroidism. The CDR3 here is CASSIGLRGRDEAFF. DNA of the CDR3: TGTGCCAGTAGTATTGGTTTGAGGGGGCGTGATGAAGCTTTCTTT.